The 28 T cell receptor beta chains below all came from one sample that was sequenced in a study of T-cell reconstitution after alpha-beta-depleted transplantation in children. Unique molecular identifiers tagged the TCRbeta library. One entry per CDR3 protein results from TCRdb running MiXCR on the PCR reads. The sample has about 980,000 distinct CDR3 sequences, about 29% seen once. Sample: PBMCs, mostly from graft donor cells, taken 360 days after TCRalphabeta/CD19-depleted stem cell transplant. These receptors were obtained from a boy younger than two who had a stem cell transplant for SCID, so the T cells may come from the graft donor.

The chain links TRBV29-1 to TRBJ2-7, with 8 bases fitting TRBD1. The length of the CDR3 is 13 residues. Germline V gene sequence: CDR1 SQVTM, CDR2 ANQGSEA. With 4 bases clipped from V and 9 bases from J, the junction kept 11 bases outside the gene matches. CDR3 region: CSVGVGQAALQYF. For the CDR3, the DNA is TGCAGCGTTGGGGTGGGACAGGCCGCCCTGCAGTACTTC.

This chain's CDR3 is CASSPSWGRSTDTQYF. Here the CDR3 DNA reads TGTGCCAGCAGCCCCTCCTGGGGACGGAGCACAGATACGCAGTATTTT. The J gene is TRBJ2-3, the V gene TRBV11-2, with D possibly being TRBD1 or TRBD2 (5 bases each). From germline, CDR1 is SGHAT and CDR2 FQNNGV. The CDR3 consists of 16 residues. Trimming stripped 5 bases from V and 0 bases from J, with 15 bases between.

CDR3 bases: TGCGCCAGCAGCTTTACCGGCCGGGAGAACACTGAAGCTTTCTTT. Translation: CASSFTGRENTEAFF. V and J are TRBV5-1 and TRBJ1-1; D unresolved. This CDR3 comprises 15 residues. Germline loops: CDR1 SGHRS, CDR2 YFSETQ. With 2 bases removed from V and 1 base from J, the gap between germline ends came to 12 bases.

The rearrangement links TRBV7-2 to TRBJ2-2, with a weak D call TRBD2 (6 bases). CDR3 size: 15 residues. The V end lost 6 bases, the J end lost 7 bases, and 18 bases lay between the germline ends. In germline, CDR1 is SGHTA, CDR2 FQGNSA. In DNA form, the CDR3 reads TGTGCCAGCAGTCCCGTTGGAGGGATGAACGGGGAGCTGTTTTTT. It translates to CASSPVGGMNGELFF.

This clonotype was detected only a few times. CDR3 sequence (DNA): TGCAGTGCTAGAGGCGGGACGGGTAATTCACCCCTCCACTTT. This encodes CSARGGTGNSPLHF. V and J are TRBV20-1 and TRBJ1-6; maybe TRBD1 (5 bases). Germline values: CDR1 DFQATT, CDR2 SNEGSKA (reference sequence). Deletions cut 1 base from V and 6 bases from J, with 10 bases between. This CDR3 contains 14 residues.

V is TRBV7-9 and J is TRBJ1-6, with D tentatively TRBD1 (6 bases). Germline loops: CDR1 SEHNR, CDR2 FQNEAQ (reference sequence). The CDR3 has 15 residues. Deletions cut 1 base from V and 8 bases from J, with 12 bases between. DNA of the CDR3: TGTGCCAGCAGCTTAGGTATAGGGGGGGATTCACCCCTCCACTTT. Protein: CASSLGIGGDSPLHF.

This clonotype was observed a handful of times. This rearrangement joins TRBV6-1 to TRBJ2-5; 8 bases are a match to TRBD2. This CDR3 region has 14 residues. The V and J ends lost 6 bases and 4 bases, in that order; junction bases with no gene match: 7. Germline CDR1 and CDR2: MNHNS and SASEGT. Here the CDR3 DNA reads TGTGCCAGCAGACGAACCCGGGGGGGAGAGACCCAGTACTTC. It translates to CASRRTRGGETQYF.

This sequence joins TRBV5-1 and TRBJ2-3; no definite D call. The ends were cut back, 0 bases at V and 4 bases at J, with 9 bases in the middle. This CDR3 comprises 14 residues. Germline V gene sequence: CDR1 SGHRS, CDR2 YFSETQ. Here the CDR3 DNA reads TGCGCCAGCAGCTTGGACCACCGAGCAGATACGCAGTATTTT. Translation gives CASSLDHRADTQYF.

The chain recombines TRBV5-1 with TRBJ2-3; weak D call: TRBD2 (6 bases). The V end was cut by 0 bases, the J end by 0 bases, with 14 bases between. Germline CDR1 and CDR2: SGHRS and YFSETQ. The CDR3 totals 17 residues. CDR3 protein: CASSLALLRESTDTQYF. Written as DNA, the CDR3 is TGCGCCAGCAGCTTGGCATTGTTGCGGGAAAGCACAGATACGCAGTATTTT.

The genes are TRBV20-1 and TRBJ1-2, with TRBD1 matching 7 bases. This CDR3 has 15 residues. Germline V CDR1 and CDR2: DFQATT, SNEGSKA (reference sequence). V shed 6 bases, J shed 5 bases, and the junction held 15 bases outside the gene matches. The CDR3 loop is CSAGEGSGQSYGYTF. CDR3 sequence (DNA): TGCAGTGCGGGGGAAGGATCGGGACAGAGTTATGGCTACACCTTC.

This clonotype was seen a few times. The chain recombines TRBV12-3 or TRBV12-4 with TRBJ2-2, with a tentative D call TRBD1 (6 bases). V lost 5 bases and J lost 7, with 14 bases in between. This CDR3 is 14 amino acids long. For the CDR3, the DNA is TGTGCCAGCAGTGTTCTCAGGGGCAGCGGGGAGCTGTTTTTT. Protein sequence: CASSVLRGSGELFF.

This clonotype was recorded a few times. This chain connects TRBV27 to TRBJ2-1; D not certain. Trimming removed 5 bases from V and 8 bases from J, with 19 bases in between. The CDR3 contains 15 residues. Germline values: CDR1 MNHEY, CDR2 SMNVEV (reference sequence). CDR3 coding DNA: TGTGCCAGCAGTCTCCTATCGGGCATCTGGGATGAGCAGTTCTTC. Amino acid sequence: CASSLLSGIWDEQFF.

V and J are TRBV4-2 and TRBJ2-1; 10 bases agree with TRBD2. This CDR3 has 18 amino acids. V shed 1 base, J shed 6 bases, and the junction held 12 bases outside the gene matches. The V gene's germline CDR1 is LGHNA and CDR2 YNFKEQ. CDR3 residues: CASSQAESTSGASNEQFF. CDR3 nucleotide sequence: TGTGCCAGCAGCCAAGCTGAATCAACTAGCGGGGCGTCCAATGAGCAGTTCTTC.

This clonotype was recorded only once. The J gene is TRBJ1-4, the V gene TRBV12-3 or TRBV12-4; a weak D match, TRBD1 (5 bases). V lost 4 bases and J lost 8, with 26 bases in between. The CDR3 contains 18 residues. The CDR3 reads CASSSTRGVLKLYEKLFF. The DNA for the CDR3 is TGTGCCAGCAGTTCCACGCGGGGGGTTCTGAAGCTTTACGAAAAACTGTTTTTT.

This clonotype occurred a few times. The CDR3 spells CSARTNNHRGYGYTF. DNA for the CDR3: TGCAGTGCTAGAACAAACAATCATCGGGGCTATGGCTACACCTTC. The chain has TRBV20-1 and TRBJ1-2; unclear D gene. V gave up 2 bases and J gave up 4 bases, with 17 bases separating them. Germline CDR1 DFQATT, CDR2 SNEGSKA (reference sequence). This CDR3 is 15 amino acids long.

This clonotype was observed a handful of times. V usage is TRBV24-1 and J usage is TRBJ2-3; D remains ambiguous. The CDR3 has 15 residues. V shed 2 bases and J shed 0 bases, with 8 bases lying between them. Germline V gives CDR1 KGHDR, CDR2 SFDVKD. As DNA, the CDR3 is TGTGCCACCAGTGATTCCCCCCCGAGCACAGATACGCAGTATTTT. The encoded protein is CATSDSPPSTDTQYF.

In its sample, this clonotype was seen a few times. The chain carries TRBV6-2 or TRBV6-3 and TRBJ1-1; D uncertain. The CDR3 is 13 amino acids. Trimming cost V 2 bases and J 8 bases, with 12 bases left between them. CDR1 is MNHEY, CDR2 SVGEGT, per germline. CDR3 sequence: CASSYNREYEAFF. CDR3 DNA sequence: TGTGCCAGCAGTTACAATAGGGAATACGAAGCTTTCTTT.

J is TRBJ2-5 and V is TRBV7-7; D remains ambiguous. Germline loops: CDR1 SSHAT, CDR2 FNYEAQ (reference sequence). The CDR3 length is 14 residues. The V and J ends lost 5 bases and 5 bases respectively, with 15 bases between them. The CDR3, as DNA: TGTGCCAGCAGCCTCAGTGGGTGGACCGAGACCCAGTACTTC. Translated, it gives CASSLSGWTETQYF.

This clonotype was picked up a small number of times. This chain links TRBV28 with TRBJ2-7; perhaps TRBD2 as D (8 bases). CDR1 is MDHEN and CDR2 is SYDVKM in the germline V gene. The CDR3 extends over 14 amino acids. V shed 2 bases and J shed 13 bases, with 21 bases lying between them. This CDR3 reads CASSLRRGGQIGYF. The DNA of the CDR3 is TGTGCCAGCAGTTTACGCCGGGGGGGACAGATCGGATACTTC.

The rearrangement uses TRBV5-6 and TRBJ1-2; D might be TRBD1 (5 bases). The CDR3 has 15 residues. The V end lost 4 bases, the J end lost 5 bases, and 18 bases lay between the germline ends. CDR1 is SGHDT, CDR2 YYEEEE, per germline. DNA of the CDR3: TGTGCCAGCAGCGGACGGGGGAAAGTGCCATATGGCTACACCTTC. This translates into CASSGRGKVPYGYTF.

This clonotype was detected only once. The chain has TRBV29-1 and TRBJ1-1; 8 bases line up with TRBD1. The germline gives CDR1 SQVTM, CDR2 ANQGSEA. V dropped 6 bases and J dropped 5; count of bases not matched to a gene: 8. The CDR3 runs to 13 residues. The CDR3: CSVHGTGGTEAFF. CDR3 DNA sequence: TGCAGCGTCCACGGGACAGGCGGGACTGAAGCTTTCTTT.

This clonotype appeared a few times. This chain joins TRBV12-3 or TRBV12-4 and TRBJ2-1; maybe TRBD1 (5 bases). Trimming left V 3 bases short and J 2 bases short, with 11 bases between. This CDR3 region has 15 residues. CDR3 bases: TGTGCCAGCAGTTTTTTAGGGGCTACCTACAATGAGCAGTTCTTC. Translating it yields CASSFLGATYNEQFF.

The rearrangement uses TRBV7-7 and TRBJ2-3; no clear D gene. The CDR3 loop spans 15 amino acids. Germline CDR1 is SSHAT and CDR2 is FNYEAQ (reference sequence). V dropped 10 bases and J dropped 2 bases, with 19 bases sitting between them. The CDR3 loop reads CATSEWGTLTDTQYF. Written as DNA, the CDR3 is TGTGCCACCTCGGAATGGGGAACCCTCACAGATACGCAGTATTTT.

The chain recombines TRBV20-1 with TRBJ2-3; D unclear. This CDR3 region has 14 residues. Trimming shortened V by 2 bases and J by 6 bases, and 15 bases separated the two germline ends. Germline values: CDR1 DFQATT, CDR2 SNEGSKA (reference sequence). CDR3 bases: TGCAGTGCTAGATTTAACGGGTGGTTGGATACGCAGTATTTT. This encodes CSARFNGWLDTQYF.

This clonotype was seen a few times. The chain has TRBV13 and TRBJ2-3; no clear D gene. The germline gives CDR1 PRHDT, CDR2 FYEKMQ (reference sequence). The CDR3 runs to 18 residues. V lost 1 base and J lost 2, with 19 bases in between. The CDR3 loop is CASSLDRSKPPHTDTQYF. The CDR3 DNA follows: TGTGCCAGCAGCTTAGACAGATCGAAGCCCCCACACACAGATACGCAGTATTTT.

The V gene is TRBV4-3, the J gene TRBJ2-3; 7 bases fit TRBD1. Germline trimming cut 2 bases from V and 2 bases from J; bases unmatched to any gene: 4. The germline V gene encodes CDR1 LGHNA and CDR2 YSLEER. The CDR3 has 15 amino acids. The CDR3 sequence: CASSQSKGATDTQYF. For the CDR3, the DNA is TGCGCCAGCAGCCAATCTAAGGGGGCCACAGATACGCAGTATTTT.

The chain links TRBV25-1 to TRBJ2-5; 7 bases agree with TRBD1. CDR3 size: 13 residues. Unmatched junction bases numbered 5, after V lost 3 bases and J lost 7 bases. Per germline, CDR1 MGHDK and CDR2 SYGVNS. The CDR3: CASSDRGIVTQYF. The CDR3 DNA reads as TGTGCCAGCAGTGACAGGGGGATTGTGACCCAGTACTTC. The full variable domain, in which reference TRBV25-1 and TRBJ2-5 provide the parts outside the CDR3, is EADIYQTPRYLVIGTGKKITLECSQTMGHDKMYWYQQDPGMELHLIHYSYGVNSTEKGDLSSESTVSRIRTEHFPLTLESARPSHTSQYLCASSDRGIVTQYFGPGTRLLVL.

This clonotype was counted many times. This chain uses TRBV6-2 or TRBV6-3 with TRBJ2-1; D perhaps matches TRBD1 (5 bases). This CDR3 comprises 13 residues. Looked up from germline, CDR1 is MNHEY and CDR2 is SVGEGT. Trimming left V 2 bases short and J 8 bases short, with 10 bases between. This CDR3 reads CASSYVRADEQFF. Written as DNA, the CDR3 is TGTGCCAGCAGTTACGTCAGGGCCGATGAGCAGTTCTTC.